The rows below give T cell receptor beta chains drawn from one sample of a study of patients and donors after allogeneic stem cell transplantation. TCRdb reprocessed the RT-PCR reads with MiXCR, giving one entry per CDR3 protein. The table shows roughly 230,000 distinct CDR3 sequences, with 11% to 15% occurring only once. Sequencing was done on a sample of blood, either unsorted or a sorted T cell fraction (not recorded which). Every receptor here comes from a human donor who was either an allogeneic HSCT recipient or a stem cell or donor lymphocyte infusion donor (not recorded which). It is not recorded whose cells these are; they may come from a transplant donor. Each CDR3 is given with its conserved first and last residue. Each record gives: D gene, V gene, clone size, CDR3 length, J gene, CDR3 protein, CDR3 DNA. D genes are given only for firm matches. A clone size is listed for some rows: how often the clone was seen (once, few, many), or a class if it is expanded.

>TRBD1|TRBV27|NA|16|TRBJ2-6
CASKETGEMGANVLTF
TGTGCCAGCAAGGAGACAGGGGAAATGGGGGCCAACGTCCTGACTTTC
>TRBD2|TRBV12-3/TRBV12-4|many|18|TRBJ2-2
CASSLRLAGLLDTGELFF
TGTGCCAGCAGTTTAAGACTAGCGGGATTATTGGACACCGGGGAGCTGTTTTTT
>NA|TRBV4-1|many|16|TRBJ1-5
CASSQDSGGIGQPQHF
TGCGCCAGCAGCCAAGATTCCGGGGGCATAGGTCAGCCCCAGCATTTT
>NA|TRBV7-8|many|14|TRBJ1-5
CASSYNRGDQPQHF
TGTGCCAGCAGCTATAATCGGGGAGATCAGCCCCAGCATTTT
>NA|TRBV3-1|NA|13|TRBJ2-7
CASSHQRRGEQYF
TGTGCCAGCAGCCACCAGAGGAGGGGCGAGCAGTACTTC
>TRBD1|TRBV4-1|NA|15|TRBJ1-1
CASSSDRGGSAEAFF
TGCGCCAGCAGCTCGGACAGGGGAGGTTCGGCTGAAGCTTTCTTT
>TRBD2|TRBV20-1|NA|16|TRBJ2-1
CSAFRGASGSANEQFF
TGCAGTGCTTTCAGGGGGGCTAGCGGGAGTGCAAATGAGCAGTTCTTC
>NA|TRBV12-3/TRBV12-4|few|13|TRBJ2-7
CASSLEGGYEQYF
TGTGCCAGCAGTTTAGAGGGAGGCTACGAGCAGTACTTC
>NA|TRBV2|NA|15|TRBJ2-7
CASSVEGLSTYEQYF
TGTGCCAGCAGTGTAGAGGGACTTTCAACCTACGAGCAGTACTTC
>TRBD2|TRBV20-1|few|14|TRBJ2-3
CSAPGGSGRNTQYF
TGCAGTGCCCCCGGGGGTAGCGGGAGAAATACGCAGTATTTT
>NA|TRBV10-3|NA|11|TRBJ2-5
CAIRQGETQYF
TGTGCCATCAGGCAGGGAGAGACCCAGTACTTC
>NA|TRBV5-1|few|12|TRBJ1-2
CASGNPNYGYTF
TGCGCCAGCGGCAACCCTAACTATGGCTACACCTTC
>TRBD1|TRBV20-1|many|13|TRBJ1-5
CSADRGDNQPQHF
TGCAGTGCGGACAGGGGGGACAATCAGCCCCAGCATTTT
>TRBD2|TRBV20-1|NA|16|TRBJ2-4
CSARPSGGRAKNIQYF
TGCAGTGCTAGACCTAGCGGGGGACGAGCCAAAAACATTCAGTACTTC
>NA|TRBV14|NA|13|TRBJ2-7
CASSQLLGYEQYF
TGTGCCAGCAGCCAGCTTCTAGGGTACGAGCAGTACTTC
>NA|TRBV24-1|NA|16|TRBJ2-3
CATSERVGTSTDTQYF
TGTGCCACTAGTGAGAGGGTTGGGACTAGCACAGATACGCAGTATTTT
>TRBD1|TRBV4-1|many|15|TRBJ2-7
CASSQGGTATYEQYF
TGCGCCAGCAGCCAAGGGGGGACAGCTACCTACGAGCAGTACTTC
>NA|TRBV12-3/TRBV12-4|many|13|TRBJ2-2
CASWTYETGELFF
TGTGCCAGCTGGACGTACGAGACCGGGGAGCTGTTTTTT
>NA|TRBV7-2|many|14|TRBJ1-2
CASSQPPHLYGYTF
TGTGCCAGCAGCCAACCTCCACACCTCTATGGCTACACCTTC
>TRBD2|TRBV4-2|NA|20|TRBJ2-3
CASSQETSGRLRRATDTQYF
TGTGCCAGCAGCCAAGAGACTAGCGGGCGTCTCCGTAGAGCCACAGATACGCAGTATTTT
>TRBD2|TRBV6-5|NA|17|TRBJ2-5
CASSYSPGTSGQETQYF
TGTGCCAGCAGTTACTCCCCTGGGACTAGCGGGCAAGAGACCCAGTACTTC
>TRBD1|TRBV6-2/TRBV6-3|many|15|TRBJ2-2
CASRGTGGITGELFF
TGTGCCAGCAGAGGGACAGGGGGTATTACCGGGGAGCTGTTTTTT
>NA|TRBV10-2|few|17|TRBJ1-5
CASRPGHEDYSNQPQHF
TGCGCCAGCAGGCCGGGACACGAGGATTATAGCAATCAGCCCCAGCATTTT
>NA|TRBV6-1|few|15|TRBJ2-1
CASSEITWNYNEQFF
TGTGCCAGCAGTGAAATAACGTGGAACTACAATGAGCAGTTCTTC
>NA|TRBV18|NA|14|TRBJ2-3
CASSPDQGTDTQYF
TGTGCCAGCTCGCCAGATCAAGGCACAGATACGCAGTATTTT
>NA|TRBV6-1|NA|14|TRBJ2-1
CASRPGLLHNEQFF
TGTGCCAGTAGACCGGGTCTCCTCCACAATGAGCAGTTCTTC
>TRBD2|TRBV20-1|NA|17|TRBJ2-2
CSARDPGGGTNTGELFF
TGCAGTGCTAGAGATCCCGGCGGGGGAACGAACACCGGGGAGCTGTTTTTT
>TRBD1|TRBV20-1|NA|13|TRBJ2-5
CSQLGTAKETQYF
TGCAGTCAGCTTGGGACAGCAAAAGAGACCCAGTACTTC
>NA|TRBV5-1|NA|13|TRBJ1-2
CASSLNGGYGYTF
TGCGCCAGCAGCTTGAACGGAGGGTATGGCTACACCTTC
>NA|TRBV20-1|many|13|TRBJ2-1
CSVSPPSGREQFF
TGCAGTGTATCGCCGCCGTCGGGGCGGGAGCAGTTCTTC
>NA|TRBV7-2|many|14|TRBJ1-1
CASTLGGMNTEAFF
TGTGCCAGCACCTTGGGGGGAATGAACACTGAAGCTTTCTTT
>TRBD2|TRBV5-4|NA|16|TRBJ2-5
CASSSPTSGYQETQYF
TGTGCCAGCAGCTCACCGACTAGCGGCTACCAAGAGACCCAGTACTTC
>NA|TRBV20-1|few|12|TRBJ2-7
CSASRGTYEQYF
TGCAGTGCTTCCCGGGGGACCTACGAGCAGTACTTC
>NA|TRBV29-1|NA|14|TRBJ2-5
CSVDLDGTQETQYF
TGCAGCGTTGATCTTGATGGGACACAAGAGACCCAGTACTTC
>NA|TRBV12-3/TRBV12-4|many|14|TRBJ2-1
CASSLGYSYNEQFF
TGTGCCAGCAGTCTAGGGTACTCCTACAATGAGCAGTTCTTC
>NA|TRBV16|NA|13|TRBJ2-1
CASSQSGVGEQFF
TGTGCCAGCAGCCAATCGGGGGTTGGTGAGCAGTTCTTC
>TRBD1|TRBV5-1|NA|13|TRBJ2-7
CASSAGTGYEQYF
TGCGCCAGCAGCGCCGGGACAGGGTACGAGCAGTACTTC
>TRBD2|TRBV9|NA|16|TRBJ2-2
CASTPGSGRKEGELFF
TGTGCCAGCACCCCGGGGAGCGGGAGAAAGGAAGGGGAGCTGTTTTTT
>NA|TRBV18|few|14|TRBJ2-7
CASSPRWSSYEQYF
TGTGCCAGCTCACCGAGGTGGAGCTCCTACGAGCAGTACTTC
>TRBD2|TRBV2|few|14|TRBJ2-1
CASSRTSGRPEEFF
TGTGCCAGCAGTCGGACTAGCGGGAGGCCTGAGGAGTTCTTC
>NA|TRBV12-2|few|17|TRBJ2-3
CASRFTGTSGGTDTQYF
TGTGCAAGTCGCTTCACCGGGACTAGCGGGGGCACAGATACGCAGTATTTT
>NA|TRBV20-1|NA|14|TRBJ1-3
CSASGTNSGNTIYF
TGCAGTGCTAGCGGGACGAACTCTGGAAACACCATATATTTT
>NA|TRBV7-8|NA|16|TRBJ2-7
CASSLVESTVTYEQYF
TGTGCCAGCAGCTTAGTAGAGAGCACAGTGACCTACGAGCAGTACTTC
>NA|TRBV20-1|NA|13|TRBJ1-2
CSARARTAYGYTF
TGCAGTGCTCGTGCAAGGACGGCATATGGCTACACCTTC
>TRBD1|TRBV4-1|few|15|TRBJ1-1
CASSQTPTGDTEAFF
TGCGCCAGCAGCCAAACCCCGACAGGGGATACTGAAGCTTTCTTT
>NA|TRBV25-1|many|13|TRBJ2-7
CASSRNLVYEQYF
TGTGCCAGCAGTCGGAACCTAGTCTACGAGCAGTACTTC
>NA|TRBV20-1|few|14|TRBJ2-5
CSARGAGVGETQYF
TGCAGTGCTAGGGGGGCGGGAGTGGGTGAGACCCAGTACTTC
>TRBD1|TRBV4-2|NA|15|TRBJ2-7
CASSLTTGGGYEQYF
TGTGCCAGCAGCCTTACGACAGGGGGTGGGTACGAGCAGTACTTC
>TRBD1|TRBV6-1|many|12|TRBJ2-5
CASRTGRETQYF
TGTGCCAGTAGGACAGGGAGAGAGACCCAGTACTTC
>NA|TRBV9|NA|14|TRBJ2-5
CASSVGGRGETQYF
TGTGCCAGCAGCGTAGGGGGGCGGGGAGAGACCCAGTACTTC
>TRBD2|TRBV30|many|13|TRBJ2-1
CAWEREGINEQFF
TGTGCCTGGGAGCGGGAGGGCATCAATGAGCAGTTCTTC